Listed here is a single T cell receptor beta chain. Its antigen remains unidentified. The data belong to a study of radiation and T cells in renal cell carcinoma. Profiled with immunoSEQ multiplex PCR; TCRdb holds only in-frame clones, not every one. The table lists some 130,000 clones, 88% of them singletons, with 5.8% in the top ten. The time point was: blood 2 weeks post-SBRT. Treatment specified: 15 Gy SBRT to primary tumor, nephrectomy 4 weeks later. The patient's renal cell carcinoma had clear cell pathology. Per the germline V gene, CDR1 is GTSNPN and CDR2 is SVGIG (reference sequence). V was shortened by 0 bases and J by 6 bases, with 14 bases between the two germline ends. The CDR3 is 14 residues long. General study results and limits: Baseline intratumoral clonotype presence is unknown without pretreatment biopsies. Top tumor clonotypes rose in blood 2 weeks post-radiation, then contracted.

The TCR originated in a woman between 65 and 79 years old with renal cell carcinoma. The gene calls are TRBV30 and TRBJ2-5, with a tentative D call TRBD1 (5 bases). The sequences come from blood, collected from a patient whose treatment included radiotherapy and nephrectomy. The CDR3: CAWSVSRQIKTQYF. CDR3 in DNA: TGTGCCTGGAGTGTAAGTAGACAGATCAAGACCCAGTACTTC.